This entry lists 27 T cell receptor beta chains sequenced from one sample in a study of blood T cell repertoires in COVID-19. The assay was immunoSEQ multiplex PCR, and TCRdb's table has in-frame clones only and misses some. The table includes under 300,000 clones, around 83% detected once. The sequenced sample consisted of peripheral blood. All receptors come from a woman aged 40 to 50 who had recovered from COVID-19.

The genes are TRBV19 and TRBJ1-5; D not certain. Trimming stripped 7 bases from V and 6 bases from J, with 16 bases between. This CDR3 has 14 amino acids. From germline, CDR1 is LNHDA and CDR2 SQIVND (reference sequence). CDR3 in amino acids: CASNEEADRQPQHF. The CDR3 DNA follows: TGTGCCAGTAATGAGGAAGCCGACCGTCAGCCCCAGCATTTT.

V and J are TRBV28 and TRBJ1-2, with TRBD1 identical over 7 bases. The CDR3 is made up of 15 amino acids. Germline CDR1 and CDR2: MDHEN and SYDVKM. The ends lost 4 bases at V and 4 bases at J; junction bases unmatched: 9. The CDR3 coding sequence is TGTGCCAGCAGTTACGGGCAGGGGGAGATCTATGGCTACACCTTC. Encoded protein: CASSYGQGEIYGYTF.

This clone was picked up a small number of times. This chain connects TRBV5-6 to TRBJ2-1; 7 bases are a match to TRBD1. The CDR3 length is 16 residues. The ends lost 9 bases at V and 0 bases at J; junction bases unmatched: 12. Germline CDR1 reads SGHDT; CDR2 reads YYEEEE. The CDR3 nucleotides are TGTGCCACTGGACCATTGACAGGGAGCTCCTACAATGAGCAGTTCTTC. Translation gives CATGPLTGSSYNEQFF.

The chain is built from TRBV4-3 and TRBJ1-3, with D maybe TRBD1 (6 bases). The CDR3 contains 15 residues. Per germline, CDR1 LGHNA and CDR2 YSLEER. With 3 bases removed from V and 0 bases from J, the gap between germline ends came to 9 bases. CDR3 sequence: CASSHGTTSGNTIYF. CDR3 DNA sequence: TGCGCCAGCAGCCATGGGACAACCTCTGGAAACACCATATATTTT.

The chain combines TRBV19 with TRBJ2-2; TRBD1 agrees at 10 bases. CDR3 length: 14 amino acids. V shed 4 bases, J shed 5 bases, and the junction held 1 base outside the gene matches. Germline-derived CDR1 and CDR2 are LNHDA and SQIVND (reference sequence). For the CDR3, the DNA is TGTGCCAGTAGTAGGGACAGGGGTACCGGGGAGCTGTTTTTT. Translation gives CASSRDRGTGELFF.

The chain is built from TRBV3-1 (or the pseudogene TRBV3-2) and TRBJ2-7, with 11 bases that match TRBD2. Germline V gene lookup returns CDR1 LGHDT and CDR2 YNNKEL (reference sequence). The CDR3 runs to 13 residues. V was pared by 4 bases and J by 12 bases, with 8 bases of the junction left unmatched. CDR3 nucleotides: TGTGCCAGCAGCCCTGGCACTAGCGGGGGTCGGTACTTC. Protein sequence: CASSPGTSGGRYF.

The rearrangement links TRBV3-1 (or the pseudogene TRBV3-2) to TRBJ2-4, with 9 bases matching TRBD2. Germline V CDR1 and CDR2: LGHDT, YNNKEL (reference sequence). The CDR3 loop spans 17 amino acids. Trimming cost V 4 bases and J 1 base; bases outside gene matches: 8. The DNA for the CDR3 is TGTGCCAGCAGCCCCCCCGCTAGCGGGATGGCCAAAAACATTCAGTACTTC. This codes for CASSPPASGMAKNIQYF.

V gene TRBV3-1 (or the pseudogene TRBV3-2) combines with J gene TRBJ1-1; D possibly corresponds to TRBD1 (5 bases). Germline-derived CDR1 and CDR2 are LGHDT and YNNKEL (reference sequence). The V end lost 6 bases, the J end lost 3 bases, and 14 bases lay between the germline ends. CDR3 length: 14 amino acids. The chain's CDR3 is CASRAREGHTEAFF. The CDR3, as DNA: TGTGCCAGCAGAGCCAGGGAGGGACACACTGAAGCTTTCTTT.

This chain uses TRBV18 with TRBJ2-3, with D possibly being TRBD1 (6 bases). Trimming removed 0 bases at V and 4 bases at J, with 11 bases between. The CDR3 is 15 amino acids. Germline-derived CDR1 and CDR2 are KGHSH and LQKENI. This CDR3 reads CASSPPGRGPDTQYF. For the CDR3, the DNA is TGTGCCAGCTCACCACCCGGCAGGGGTCCAGATACGCAGTATTTT.

CDR3 amino acids: CASSQSGGRISPGELFF. The CDR3 nucleotides are TGTGCCAGCAGCCAATCAGGCGGGCGAATTAGTCCCGGGGAGCTGTTTTTT. The chain links TRBV3-1 (or the pseudogene TRBV3-2) to TRBJ2-2; possible D gene TRBD2, 5 bases. CDR3 size: 17 residues. Trimming removed 2 bases at V and 6 bases at J, with 19 bases between. Germline V CDR1 and CDR2: LGHDT, YNNKEL (reference sequence).

This chain connects TRBV11-3 to TRBJ1-1; TRBD1 matches 7 bases. CDR1 and CDR2 from the germline V gene are SGHNT and YENEEA. The CDR3 length is 15 residues. V trimming: 5 bases; J trimming: 0 bases; junction bases outside the gene matches: 6. The CDR3 DNA sequence: TGTGCCAGCAGCCTCCTAGGGGGCTTGAACACTGAAGCTTTCTTT. This translates into CASSLLGGLNTEAFF.

The genes are TRBV7-2 and TRBJ1-4; possibly TRBD1 for D (5 bases). Trimming cost V 6 bases and J 2 bases, with 13 bases left between them. Looked up from germline, CDR1 is SGHTA and CDR2 is FQGNSA. The CDR3 has 15 residues. DNA of the CDR3: TGTGCCAGCAGGCGAGATCGGGGGACTAATGAAAAACTGTTTTTT. Translated, it gives CASRRDRGTNEKLFF.

This clone was seen a few times. This rearrangement joins TRBV2 to TRBJ1-1; unclear D gene. The CDR3 runs to 14 residues. Looked up from germline, CDR1 is SNHLY and CDR2 is FYNNEI. Deletions cut 2 bases from V and 0 bases from J, with 7 bases between. In nucleotides, the CDR3 is TGTGCCAGCAGTGAAACAGACATGAACACTGAAGCTTTCTTT. This codes for CASSETDMNTEAFF.

This sequence joins TRBV28 and TRBJ2-7, with a tentative D call TRBD2 (6 bases). CDR3 length: 13 amino acids. From germline, CDR1 is MDHEN and CDR2 SYDVKM. V was cut by 7 bases and J by 1 base, with 11 bases left in between. The CDR3 nucleotides read TGTGCCAGCATTAGTGGAGGGTCCTACGAGCAGTACTTC. Its translation: CASISGGSYEQYF.

This chain joins TRBV6-5 and TRBJ1-1, with unresolved D. Trimming pared 5 bases from V and 4 bases from J, leaving 17 bases between. Germline loops: CDR1 MNHEY, CDR2 SVGAGI. This CDR3 region has 15 residues. The DNA for the CDR3 is TGTGCCAGCAGTCCTCAGCGGTGGTTGAGCACTGAAGCTTTCTTT. This gives the protein CASSPQRWLSTEAFF.

This sequence joins TRBV7-2 and TRBJ2-3; 7 nucleotides match TRBD1. V shed 5 bases, J shed 0 bases, and the junction held 5 bases outside the gene matches. CDR1 SGHTA and CDR2 FQGNSA come from the germline V gene. The CDR3 has 15 amino acids. The CDR3 DNA follows: TGTGCCAGCAGCACCCAACAGGGGAGCACAGATACGCAGTATTTT. Protein sequence: CASSTQQGSTDTQYF.

This clone has only one observation. The J gene is TRBJ2-7, the V gene TRBV4-1; maybe TRBD1 (6 bases). The CDR3 has 14 residues. The V end lost 0 bases, the J end lost 6 bases, and 12 bases lay between the germline ends. Germline V gene sequence: CDR1 MGHRA, CDR2 YSYEKL. The CDR3 loop is CASSQEGVQGEQYF. The CDR3 DNA sequence: TGCGCCAGCAGCCAAGAGGGGGTACAGGGCGAGCAGTACTTC.

The chain couples TRBV7-6 to TRBJ2-1, with 8 positions matching TRBD1. Germline assignment: CDR1 SGHVS and CDR2 FNYEAQ. After removal of 5 bases from V and 6 bases from J, the junction contained 9 bases not matched to a gene. CDR3 size: 15 residues. The CDR3 DNA follows: TGTGCCAGCAGCACAGGGACAGGCTTGAGCAATGAGCAGTTCTTC. The encoded protein is CASSTGTGLSNEQFF. Based on the CDR3 plus reference TRBV7-6 and TRBJ2-1, the full variable domain is GAGVSQSPRYKVTKRGQDVALRCDPISGHVSLYWYRQALGQGPEFLTYFNYEAQQDKSGLPNDRFSAERPEGSISTLTIQRTEQRDSAMYRCASSTGTGLSNEQFFGPGTRLTVL.

The chain employs TRBV7-3 and TRBJ2-2, with 8 nucleotides matching TRBD1. Per the germline V gene, CDR1 is SGHTA and CDR2 is FQGTGA. The CDR3 spans 14 residues. Trimming removed 5 bases from V and 5 bases from J; junction bases left unmatched: 4. The CDR3 here is CASSPTGGTGELFF. CDR3 in DNA: TGTGCCAGCAGCCCCACAGGGGGTACCGGGGAGCTGTTTTTT.

The J gene is TRBJ2-5, the V gene TRBV5-4, with 9 bases matching TRBD1. Germline CDR1 and CDR2: SGHNT and YYREEE (reference sequence). Trimming took 3 bases from V and 3 from J; bases not matched to a gene: 6. This CDR3 has 15 residues. CDR3 loop: CASSSPQGAKETQYF. CDR3 coding DNA: TGTGCCAGCAGCTCCCCACAGGGGGCCAAAGAGACCCAGTACTTC.

V usage is TRBV5-5 and J usage is TRBJ2-5; the D gene is possibly TRBD2 (6 bases). Trimming removed 4 bases at V and 2 bases at J, with 24 bases between. Per the germline V gene, CDR1 is SGHKS and CDR2 is YYEKEE (reference sequence). This CDR3 is built from 18 residues. CDR3 in amino acids: CASSPVWRGGLWQETQYF. The CDR3 region has the DNA TGTGCCAGCAGCCCGGTTTGGCGGGGAGGACTCTGGCAAGAGACCCAGTACTTC.

The chain is built from TRBV4-3 and TRBJ1-2, with TRBD1 matching over 8 bases. The CDR3 has 15 residues. Germline V gives CDR1 LGHNA, CDR2 YSLEER. V lost 3 bases, J lost 4 bases, and 7 bases stayed unmatched. CDR3 sequence: CASSHTAGGPYGYTF. The CDR3 DNA sequence: TGCGCCAGCAGCCACACTGCAGGGGGCCCCTATGGCTACACCTTC.

The genes are TRBV28 and TRBJ1-4; D not resolved. Germline lookup yields CDR1 MDHEN and CDR2 SYDVKM. Trimming shortened V by 6 bases and J by 4 bases, and 15 bases separated the two germline ends. This CDR3 has 15 residues. The CDR3 loop reads CASSNIPGNNEKLFF. DNA for the CDR3: TGTGCCAGCAGCAATATCCCAGGAAATAATGAAAAACTGTTTTTT.

The chain links TRBV7-8 to TRBJ2-4, with D possibly TRBD1 on 6 matching bases. Germline values: CDR1 SGHVS, CDR2 FQNEAQ. Trimming took 1 base from V and 11 from J, leaving 27 bases between them. The CDR3 length is 18 residues. Written as DNA, the CDR3 is TGTGCCAGCAGCTTAGTTTTTTTTGGGGCAGGGGCTACCTATGTTCAGTACTTC. This translates into CASSLVFFGAGATYVQYF.

The chain joins TRBV5-5 to TRBJ1-4, with D possibly TRBD1 on 6 matching bases. Germline lookup yields CDR1 SGHKS and CDR2 YYEKEE (reference sequence). The CDR3 extends over 13 amino acids. Trimming took 0 bases from V and 6 from J, leaving 6 bases between them. The CDR3 is CASSLEGDEKLFF. CDR3 sequence (DNA): TGTGCCAGCAGCTTGGAGGGGGATGAAAAACTGTTTTTT.

The V call is TRBV10-2, the J call TRBJ1-6; D is unclear. Trimming shortened V by 3 bases and J by 7 bases, and 25 bases separated the two germline ends. Germline loops: CDR1 WSHSY, CDR2 SAAADI. The CDR3 is 19 amino acids. The CDR3 coding sequence is TGCGCCAGCAGTGACCTGTTACGGGGAACCTACCCCCCAAATTCACCCCTCCACTTT. This translates into CASSDLLRGTYPPNSPLHF.

The genes are TRBV7-2 and TRBJ2-1; no clear D gene. The ends were cut back, 4 bases at V and 7 bases at J, with 11 bases in the middle. Germline CDR1 is SGHTA and CDR2 is FQGNSA. The CDR3 sequence is 13 residues long. The CDR3 here is CASSSGGRNEQFF. As DNA, the CDR3 is TGTGCCAGCAGCTCCGGCGGAAGAAATGAGCAGTTCTTC.